The next 10 T cell receptor beta chains were all read from a single sample in a study of T cell responses to AZD1222 COVID-19 vaccine. Generated by immunoSEQ multiplex PCR, the TCRdb table keeps only in-frame clones and is missing some. The sample lists about 78,000 clones, 90% occurring once. The sample here was peripheral blood, taken 28 days after the second AZD1222 dose. These receptors were collected from an adult who received the AZD1222 COVID-19 vaccine.

This clone was observed a single time. The J gene is TRBJ1-2, the V gene TRBV25-1; D perhaps matches TRBD1 (6 bases). The germline V gene encodes CDR1 MGHDK and CDR2 SYGVNS. V lost 5 bases and J lost 8, with 15 bases in between. This CDR3 is 13 amino acids long. CDR3 nucleotide sequence: TGTGCCAGCAGTCAGGCGGGGGCACGGGGCTACACCTTC. Translated, it gives CASSQAGARGYTF.

The chain employs TRBV6-5 and TRBJ1-2; D might be TRBD1 (5 bases). V gave up 6 bases and J gave up 12 bases, with 20 bases separating them. CDR3 size: 13 residues. In germline, CDR1 is MNHEY, CDR2 SVGAGI. This chain's CDR3 is CASRGAGRAGDTF. Here the CDR3 DNA reads TGTGCCAGCAGAGGCGCGGGACGGGCTGGGGACACCTTC.

J is TRBJ1-1 and V is TRBV7-9; D might be TRBD1 (6 bases). The germline V gene encodes CDR1 SEHNR and CDR2 FQNEAQ (reference sequence). Between the trimmed V and J ends, which lost 2 bases and 10 bases, there was a span of 23 bases. The CDR3 sequence is 16 residues long. The CDR3 nucleotides read TGTGCCAGCAGCTTATGGGGGGGCAGTGCTGAGAAAGGAGCTTTCTTT. This translates into CASSLWGGSAEKGAFF. Combining the CDR3 with reference TRBV7-9 and TRBJ1-1 gives the whole variable domain DTGVSQNPRHKITKRGQNVTFRCDPISEHNRLYWYRQTLGQGPEFLTYFQNEAQLEKSRLLSDRFSAERPKGSFSTLEIQRTEQGDSAMYLCASSLWGGSAEKGAFFGQGTRLTVV.

V is TRBV3-1 (or the pseudogene TRBV3-2) and J is TRBJ2-7; 14 bases are shared with TRBD2. After removal of 5 bases from V and 6 bases from J, the junction contained 12 bases not matched to a gene. The CDR3 contains 17 residues. Germline lookup yields CDR1 LGHDT and CDR2 YNNKEL (reference sequence). The CDR3 DNA reads TGTGCCAGCAGCTCCCGGGGTCCCGGGACTAGCGGGGGCGAGCAGTACTTC. Amino acid sequence: CASSSRGPGTSGGEQYF.

The chain employs TRBV13 and TRBJ2-3; TRBD1 or TRBD2 may be the D gene (7 bases each). Looked up from germline, CDR1 is PRHDT and CDR2 is FYEKMQ (reference sequence). The CDR3 loop spans 18 amino acids. The V end lost 4 bases, the J end lost 5 bases, and 25 bases lay between the germline ends. The DNA for the CDR3 is TGTGCCAGCAGCTCCCGGAGGGGGCTGGCGGGAGATTTAGATACGCAGTATTTT. It yields the protein CASSSRRGLAGDLDTQYF.

CDR3 protein: CASSSNGVLNEQFF. CDR3 sequence (DNA): TGTGCCAGCAGCTCAAACGGTGTGCTCAATGAGCAGTTCTTC. This chain connects TRBV7-3 to TRBJ2-1; the D is unclear. Germline assignment: CDR1 SGHTA and CDR2 FQGTGA. The CDR3 runs 14 residues. Trimming pared 4 bases from V and 6 bases from J, leaving 13 bases between.

V is TRBV5-1 and J is TRBJ2-1, with a weak D call TRBD1 (5 bases). From germline, CDR1 is SGHRS and CDR2 YFSETQ. CDR3 length equals 14 residues. V was pared by 4 bases and J by 4 bases, with 12 bases between. Here the CDR3 DNA reads TGCGCCAGCAGCCAAACGACAGAGTACAATGAGCAGTTCTTC. Its translation is CASSQTTEYNEQFF.

This chain connects TRBV6-5 to TRBJ2-2; unclear D gene. Germline CDR1 MNHEY, CDR2 SVGAGI. The CDR3 covers 12 residues. V was trimmed by 6 bases and J by 6 bases, leaving 8 bases between them. The CDR3 coding sequence is TGTGCCAGCAGCCTCCGGGCCGGGGAGCTGTTTTTT. Its protein product is CASSLRAGELFF.

The rearrangement uses TRBV2 and TRBJ1-3; D call uncertain. The CDR3 loop spans 10 amino acids. The V gene's germline CDR1 is SNHLY and CDR2 FYNNEI. V lost 5 bases, J lost 7 bases, and 3 bases lay in between. CDR3 sequence reads: CASSFNTIYF. DNA of the CDR3: TGTGCCAGCAGTTTTAACACCATATATTTT.

The chain links TRBV5-1 to TRBJ1-6; the D gene is possibly TRBD1 (5 bases). Trimming cost V 6 bases and J 8 bases, with 15 bases left between them. In germline, CDR1 is SGHRS, CDR2 YFSETQ. The CDR3 length is 14 residues. Written as DNA, the CDR3 is TGCGCCAGCAAGACGACAGCCTTGGATTCACCCCTCCACTTT. It yields the protein CASKTTALDSPLHF.